This note documents a single T cell receptor (beta chain) sequence. The CDR3 spans 13 residues. Germline CDR1 and CDR2: GTSNPN and SVGIG (reference sequence). Deletions cut 5 bases from V and 7 bases from J, with 15 bases between. Produced via immunoSEQ multiplex PCR; TCRdb's table is partial and in-frame only. The sample has 39,000 or so clones, about 80% seen once; the top ten hold over 1%. As for treatment: preoperative locoregional IRX-2 cytokine immunotherapy. Samples came from a phase Ib trial of preoperative locoregional IRX-2 cytokine immunotherapy. The data derive from a study of preoperative IRX-2 immunotherapy in early breast cancer.

V gene TRBV30 combines with J gene TRBJ2-1, with D possibly TRBD2 on 6 matching bases. The starting material was tumor tissue, obtained after IRX-2 immunotherapy. The sequence was obtained from a human donor with breast cancer. The CDR3 nucleotides read TGTGCCTGGTTCGGGACTTGGAGGAATGAGCAGTTCTTC. Its translation is CAWFGTWRNEQFF.